This TCR beta chain was identified during a study of T cell responses to AZD1222 COVID-19 vaccine. Findings and caveats of the study: Among those given AZD1222, only six or seven were seropositive at baseline.

Worth noting for this clone: Its antigen is currently unknown.

Libraries were prepared by immunoSEQ multiplex PCR; TCRdb keeps only in-frame clonotypes and omits some of them. The table includes more than 100,000 clones, 75% to 95% detected once. The germline V gene has CDR1 MDHEN and CDR2 SYDVKM. The CDR3 loop spans 15 amino acids. J lost 7 bases, V lost 7 bases, and 13 bases had no gene match. This rearrangement joins TRBV28 to TRBJ1-2; 9 positions agree with TRBD1. The sequence was obtained from an adult in good health. The material was peripheral blood, obtained on day 0 of AZD1222 vaccination. Written as DNA, the CDR3 is TGTGCCAGCACCTACCCGGGGACAGGGAAATCTGGCTACACCTTC. The encoded protein is CASTYPGTGKSGYTF.